The clone carrying this T cell receptor beta chain showed up just a few times. Its antigen remains unknown. TCRdb recomputed calls from the reads with MiXCR, one row per CDR3 protein. This sample has 650,000 to 900,000 distinct CDR3 sequences, with about 27% found just once. The data stem from a study of T cell repertoires in cytomegalovirus infection. Study-level background: CMV epitopes in the study were HLA-C-restricted (recently identified) and HLA-B-restricted (well studied). CMV infection plus the matching HLA type was flagged by public TCR beta signatures.

Germline V gives CDR1 SGHVS, CDR2 FNYEAQ. V lost 5 bases and J lost 0, with 13 bases in between. CDR3 length: 15 residues. Overall study findings and caveats: Carriers of CMV plus the relevant HLA were identified by cumulative public TCR beta family frequency. Ex vivo responses were dominated by HLA-C-restricted CMV-specific TCR beta clonotypes.

This sequence was found in a human donor in good health (CMV status not recorded). Some clones in this sample may be carry-over from other donors' samples. Sequencing used cultured CD8+ T cells from PBMCs, obtained from culture after CMV antigen stimulation. This chain links TRBV7-6 with TRBJ1-1; D is perhaps TRBD1 (6 bases). The CDR3 region has the DNA TGTGCCAGCAGCCGCTTACAGGGACTGAACACTGAAGCTTTCTTT. This codes for CASSRLQGLNTEAFF. Supplemented by reference TRBV7-6 and TRBJ1-1, the full variable domain reads GAGVSQSPRYKVTKRGQDVALRCDPISGHVSLYWYRQALGQGPEFLTYFNYEAQQDKSGLPNDRFSAERPEGSISTLTIQRTEQRDSAMYRCASSRLQGLNTEAFFGQGTRLTVV.